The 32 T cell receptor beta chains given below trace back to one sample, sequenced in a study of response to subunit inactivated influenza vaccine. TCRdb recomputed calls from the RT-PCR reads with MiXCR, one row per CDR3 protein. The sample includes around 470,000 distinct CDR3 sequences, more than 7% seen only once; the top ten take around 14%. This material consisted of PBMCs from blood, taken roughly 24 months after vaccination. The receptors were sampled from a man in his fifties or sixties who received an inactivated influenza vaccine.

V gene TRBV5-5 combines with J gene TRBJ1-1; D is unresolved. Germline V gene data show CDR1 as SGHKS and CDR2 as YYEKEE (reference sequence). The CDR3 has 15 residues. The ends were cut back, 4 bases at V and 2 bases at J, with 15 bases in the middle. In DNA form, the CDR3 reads TGTGCCAGCAGCCTCTTGGGGTCCGTTAACACTGAAGCTTTCTTT. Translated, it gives CASSLLGSVNTEAFF.

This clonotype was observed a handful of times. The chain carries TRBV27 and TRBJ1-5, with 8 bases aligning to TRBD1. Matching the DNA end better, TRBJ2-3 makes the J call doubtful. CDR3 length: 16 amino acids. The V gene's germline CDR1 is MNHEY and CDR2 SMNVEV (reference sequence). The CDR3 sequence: CASSKDRERSNQPQYF. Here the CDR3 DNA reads TGTGCCAGCAGCAAGGACAGGGAAAGGAGCAATCAGCCCCAGTATTTT.

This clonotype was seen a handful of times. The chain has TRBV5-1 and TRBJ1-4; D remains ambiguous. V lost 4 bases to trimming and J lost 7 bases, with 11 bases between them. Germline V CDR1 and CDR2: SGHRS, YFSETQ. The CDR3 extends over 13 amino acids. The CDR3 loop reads CASSRTGAEKLFF. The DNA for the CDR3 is TGCGCCAGCAGCCGGACCGGTGCTGAAAAACTGTTTTTT.

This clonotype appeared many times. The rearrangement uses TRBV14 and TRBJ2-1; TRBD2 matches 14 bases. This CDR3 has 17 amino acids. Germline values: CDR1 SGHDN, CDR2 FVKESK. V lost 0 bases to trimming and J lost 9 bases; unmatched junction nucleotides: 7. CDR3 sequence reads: CASSQDGTSGRRSEQFF. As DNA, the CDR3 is TGTGCCAGCAGCCAAGACGGGACTAGCGGGAGACGTAGTGAGCAGTTCTTC.

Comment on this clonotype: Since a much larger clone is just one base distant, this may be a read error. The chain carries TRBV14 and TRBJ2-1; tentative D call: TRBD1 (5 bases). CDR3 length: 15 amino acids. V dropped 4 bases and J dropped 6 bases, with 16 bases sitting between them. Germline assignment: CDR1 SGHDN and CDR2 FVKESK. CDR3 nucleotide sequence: TGTGCCAGCAGCCGAAGCTCCAGGGAAGGCAATGAGCAGTTCTTC. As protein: CASSRSSREGNEQFF.

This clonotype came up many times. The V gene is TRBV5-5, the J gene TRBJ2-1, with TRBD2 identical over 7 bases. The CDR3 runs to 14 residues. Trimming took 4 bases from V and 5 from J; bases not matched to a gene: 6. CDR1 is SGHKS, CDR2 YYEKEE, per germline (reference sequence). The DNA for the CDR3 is TGTGCCAGCAGCCGCCGCCTAGCGGACAATGAGCAGTTCTTC. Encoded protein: CASSRRLADNEQFF. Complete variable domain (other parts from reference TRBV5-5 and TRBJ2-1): DAGVTQSPTHLIKTRGQQVTLRCSPISGHKSVSWYQQVLGQGPQFIFQYYEKEERGRGNFPDRFSARQFPNYSSELNVNALLLGDSALYLCASSRRLADNEQFFGPGTRLTVL.

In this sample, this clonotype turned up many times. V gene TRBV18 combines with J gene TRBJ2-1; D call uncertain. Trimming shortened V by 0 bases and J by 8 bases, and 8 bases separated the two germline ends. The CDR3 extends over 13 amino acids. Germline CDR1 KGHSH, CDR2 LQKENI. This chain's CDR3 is CASSPPGMHEQFF. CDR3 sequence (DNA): TGTGCCAGCTCACCACCGGGGATGCATGAGCAGTTCTTC.

CDR3 bases: TGCGCCAGCAGCCAGTGGAGGGGCACAGATACGCAGTATTTT. This gives the protein CASSQWRGTDTQYF. V is TRBV4-1 and J is TRBJ2-3; possible D gene TRBD2, 6 bases. CDR3 length: 14 residues. The germline CDR1 and CDR2 sequences are MGHRA and YSYEKL. With 3 bases removed from V and 1 base from J, the gap between germline ends came to 8 bases.

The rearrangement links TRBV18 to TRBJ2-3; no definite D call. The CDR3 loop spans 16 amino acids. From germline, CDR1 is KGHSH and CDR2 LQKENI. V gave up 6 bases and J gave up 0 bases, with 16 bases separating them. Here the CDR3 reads CASSANARSSTDTQYF. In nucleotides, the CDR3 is TGTGCCAGCTCTGCAAACGCACGGAGTAGCACAGATACGCAGTATTTT.

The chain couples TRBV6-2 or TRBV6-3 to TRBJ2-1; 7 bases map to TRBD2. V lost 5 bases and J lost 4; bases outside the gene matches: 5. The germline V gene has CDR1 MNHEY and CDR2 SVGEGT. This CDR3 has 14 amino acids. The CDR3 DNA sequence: TGTGCCAGCAGTCGACTAGCCCAGTACAATGAGCAGTTCTTC. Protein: CASSRLAQYNEQFF.

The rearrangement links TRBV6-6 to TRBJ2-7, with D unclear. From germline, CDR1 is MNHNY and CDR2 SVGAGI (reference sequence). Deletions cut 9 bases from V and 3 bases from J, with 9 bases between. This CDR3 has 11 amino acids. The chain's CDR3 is CARRSSYEQYF. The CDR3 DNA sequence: TGTGCCAGAAGGTCCAGCTACGAGCAGTACTTC.

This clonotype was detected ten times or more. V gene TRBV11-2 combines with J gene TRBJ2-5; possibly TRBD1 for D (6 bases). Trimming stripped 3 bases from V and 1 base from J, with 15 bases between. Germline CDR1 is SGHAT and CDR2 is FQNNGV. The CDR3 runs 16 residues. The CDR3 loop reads CASSLTVTGFQETQYF. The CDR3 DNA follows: TGTGCCAGCAGCTTGACCGTAACAGGGTTCCAAGAGACCCAGTACTTC.

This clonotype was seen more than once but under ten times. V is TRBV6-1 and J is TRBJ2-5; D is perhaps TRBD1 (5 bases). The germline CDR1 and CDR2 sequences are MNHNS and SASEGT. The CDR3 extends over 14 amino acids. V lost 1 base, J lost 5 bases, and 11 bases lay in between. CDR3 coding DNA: TGTGCCAGCAGTGAAGTATGGGGCCGGGAGACCCAGTACTTC. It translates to CASSEVWGRETQYF.

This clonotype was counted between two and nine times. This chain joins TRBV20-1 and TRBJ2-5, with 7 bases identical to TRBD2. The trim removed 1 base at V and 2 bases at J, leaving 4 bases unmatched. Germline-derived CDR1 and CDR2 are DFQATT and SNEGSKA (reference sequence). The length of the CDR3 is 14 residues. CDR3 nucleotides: TGCAGTGCTAGAGCGCGGGAGAGTCAAGAGACCCAGTACTTC. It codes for CSARARESQETQYF.

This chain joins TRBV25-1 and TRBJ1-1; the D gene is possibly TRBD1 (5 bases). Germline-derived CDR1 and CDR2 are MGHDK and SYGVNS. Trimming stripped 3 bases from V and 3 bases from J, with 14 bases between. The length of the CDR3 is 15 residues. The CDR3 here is CASSDAIRGDTEAFF. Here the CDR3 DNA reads TGTGCCAGCAGTGATGCGATACGGGGCGACACTGAAGCTTTCTTT. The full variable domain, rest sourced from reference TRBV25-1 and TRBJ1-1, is EADIYQTPRYLVIGTGKKITLECSQTMGHDKMYWYQQDPGMELHLIHYSYGVNSTEKGDLSSESTVSRIRTEHFPLTLESARPSHTSQYLCASSDAIRGDTEAFFGQGTRLTVV.

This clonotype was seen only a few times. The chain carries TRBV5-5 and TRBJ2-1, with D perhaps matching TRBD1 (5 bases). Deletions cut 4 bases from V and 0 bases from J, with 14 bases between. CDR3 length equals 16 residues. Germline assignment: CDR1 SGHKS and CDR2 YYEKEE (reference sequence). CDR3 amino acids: CASSPFQGISYNEQFF. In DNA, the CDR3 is TGTGCCAGCAGCCCGTTCCAGGGCATCTCCTACAATGAGCAGTTCTTC.

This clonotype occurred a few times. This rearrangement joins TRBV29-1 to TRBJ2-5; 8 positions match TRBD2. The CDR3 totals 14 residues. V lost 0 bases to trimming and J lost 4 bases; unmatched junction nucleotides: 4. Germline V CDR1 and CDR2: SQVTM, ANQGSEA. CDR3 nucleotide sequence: TGCAGCGTTGAAGAGCGGGGGGTAGGAGAGACCCAGTACTTC. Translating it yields CSVEERGVGETQYF.

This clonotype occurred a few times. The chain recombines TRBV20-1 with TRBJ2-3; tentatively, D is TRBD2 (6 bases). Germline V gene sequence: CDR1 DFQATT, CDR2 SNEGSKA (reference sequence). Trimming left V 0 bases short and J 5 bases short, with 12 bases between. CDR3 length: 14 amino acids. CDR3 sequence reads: CSARDGGELDTQYF. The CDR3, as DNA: TGCAGTGCTAGAGATGGAGGGGAGTTAGATACGCAGTATTTT.

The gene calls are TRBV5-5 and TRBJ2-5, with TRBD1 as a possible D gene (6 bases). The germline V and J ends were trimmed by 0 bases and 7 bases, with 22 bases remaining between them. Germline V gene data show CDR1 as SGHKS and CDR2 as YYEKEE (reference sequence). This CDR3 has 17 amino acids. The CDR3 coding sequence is TGTGCCAGCAGCTTGGCCGTAGGGACAACTTTTTCCGGGACCCAGTACTTC. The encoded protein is CASSLAVGTTFSGTQYF.

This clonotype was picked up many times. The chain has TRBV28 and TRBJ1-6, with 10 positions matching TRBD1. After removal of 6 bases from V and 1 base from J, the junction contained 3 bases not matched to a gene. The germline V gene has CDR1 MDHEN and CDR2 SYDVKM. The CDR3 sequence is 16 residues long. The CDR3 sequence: CASSPDRGSYNSPLHF. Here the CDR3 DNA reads TGTGCCAGCAGCCCGGACAGGGGGTCCTATAATTCACCCCTCCACTTT.

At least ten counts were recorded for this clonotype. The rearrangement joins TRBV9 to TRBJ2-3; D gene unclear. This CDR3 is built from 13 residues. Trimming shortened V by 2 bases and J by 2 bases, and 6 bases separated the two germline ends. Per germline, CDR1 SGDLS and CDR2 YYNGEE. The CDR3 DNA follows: TGTGCCAGCAGCGTGGGAAACACAGATACGCAGTATTTT. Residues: CASSVGNTDTQYF.

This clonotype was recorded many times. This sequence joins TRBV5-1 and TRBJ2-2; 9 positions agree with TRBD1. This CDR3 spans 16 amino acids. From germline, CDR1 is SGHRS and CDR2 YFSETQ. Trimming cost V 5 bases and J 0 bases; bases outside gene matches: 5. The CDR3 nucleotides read TGCGCCAGCAGGATACAGGGGGCTGCGAACACCGGGGAGCTGTTTTTT. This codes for CASRIQGAANTGELFF.

The CDR3 spells CASRILGYTQYF. The CDR3 nucleotides read TGTGCCAGCAGAATCCTGGGGTATACGCAGTATTTT. The chain is built from TRBV2 and TRBJ2-3; no definite D call. Germline V gene sequence: CDR1 SNHLY, CDR2 FYNNEI. Deletions cut 6 bases from V and 7 bases from J, with 11 bases between. The CDR3 spans 12 residues.

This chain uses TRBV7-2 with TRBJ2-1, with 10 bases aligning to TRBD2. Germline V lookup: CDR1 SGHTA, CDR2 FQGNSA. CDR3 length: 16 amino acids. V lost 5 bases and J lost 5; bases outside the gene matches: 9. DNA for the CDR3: TGTGCCAGCAGCAACGGTCGTACTAGCGGGAACAATGAGCAGTTCTTC. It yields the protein CASSNGRTSGNNEQFF.

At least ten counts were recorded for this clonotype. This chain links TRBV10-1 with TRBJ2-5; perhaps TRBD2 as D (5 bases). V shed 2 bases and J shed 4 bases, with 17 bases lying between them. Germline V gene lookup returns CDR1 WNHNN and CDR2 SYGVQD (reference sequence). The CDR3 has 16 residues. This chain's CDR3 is CASSERGGLARETQYF. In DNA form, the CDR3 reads TGCGCCAGCAGTGAGCGCGGTGGGCTAGCCAGAGAGACCCAGTACTTC.

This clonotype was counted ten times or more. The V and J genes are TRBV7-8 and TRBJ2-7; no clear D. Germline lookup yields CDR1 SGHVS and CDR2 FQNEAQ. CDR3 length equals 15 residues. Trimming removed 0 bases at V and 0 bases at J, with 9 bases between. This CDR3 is CASSLANRVSYEQYF. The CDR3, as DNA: TGTGCCAGCAGCTTAGCTAACCGGGTCTCCTACGAGCAGTACTTC.

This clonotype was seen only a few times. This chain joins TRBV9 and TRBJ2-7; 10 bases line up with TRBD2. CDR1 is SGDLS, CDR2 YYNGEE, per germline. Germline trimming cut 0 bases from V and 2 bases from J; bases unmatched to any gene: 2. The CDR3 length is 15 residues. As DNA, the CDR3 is TGTGCCAGCAGCGTAGGAAGCGGGAGGGCCTACGAGCAGTACTTC. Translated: CASSVGSGRAYEQYF.

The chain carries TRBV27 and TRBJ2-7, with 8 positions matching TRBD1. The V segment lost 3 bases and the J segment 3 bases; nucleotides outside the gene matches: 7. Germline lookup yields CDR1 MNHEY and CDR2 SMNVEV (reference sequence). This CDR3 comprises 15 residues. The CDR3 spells CASSFGQGAFYEQYF. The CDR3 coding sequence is TGTGCCAGCAGTTTTGGGCAGGGGGCCTTCTACGAGCAGTACTTC.

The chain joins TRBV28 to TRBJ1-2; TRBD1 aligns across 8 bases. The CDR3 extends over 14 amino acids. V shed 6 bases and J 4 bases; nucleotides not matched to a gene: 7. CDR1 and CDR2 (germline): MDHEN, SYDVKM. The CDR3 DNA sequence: TGTGCCAGCAGGGACAGGGTGGGGCTCTATGGCTACACCTTC. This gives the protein CASRDRVGLYGYTF.

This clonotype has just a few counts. The chain's CDR3 is CSVEISTKNIQYF. CDR3 DNA: TGCAGCGTTGAGATTAGCACGAAAAACATTCAGTACTTC. The chain uses TRBV29-1 and TRBJ2-4; D is undetermined. V was cut by 3 bases and J by 4 bases, with 10 bases left in between. CDR3 length: 13 residues. Per germline, CDR1 SQVTM and CDR2 ANQGSEA.

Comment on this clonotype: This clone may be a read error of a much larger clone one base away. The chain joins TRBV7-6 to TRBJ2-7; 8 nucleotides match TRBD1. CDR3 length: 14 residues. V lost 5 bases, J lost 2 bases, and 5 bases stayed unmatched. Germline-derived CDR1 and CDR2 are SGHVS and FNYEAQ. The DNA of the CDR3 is TGTGCCAGCAGCATGGGGGACAGGACCTACGAGCAGTACTTC. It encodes CASSMGDRTYEQYF.

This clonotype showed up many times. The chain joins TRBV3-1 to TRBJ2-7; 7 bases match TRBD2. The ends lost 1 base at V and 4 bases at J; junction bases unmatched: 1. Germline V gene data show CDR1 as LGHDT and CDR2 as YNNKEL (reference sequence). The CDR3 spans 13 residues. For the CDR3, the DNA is TGTGCCAGCAGCCAAGGACTAGCTTACGAGCAGTACTTC. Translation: CASSQGLAYEQYF.